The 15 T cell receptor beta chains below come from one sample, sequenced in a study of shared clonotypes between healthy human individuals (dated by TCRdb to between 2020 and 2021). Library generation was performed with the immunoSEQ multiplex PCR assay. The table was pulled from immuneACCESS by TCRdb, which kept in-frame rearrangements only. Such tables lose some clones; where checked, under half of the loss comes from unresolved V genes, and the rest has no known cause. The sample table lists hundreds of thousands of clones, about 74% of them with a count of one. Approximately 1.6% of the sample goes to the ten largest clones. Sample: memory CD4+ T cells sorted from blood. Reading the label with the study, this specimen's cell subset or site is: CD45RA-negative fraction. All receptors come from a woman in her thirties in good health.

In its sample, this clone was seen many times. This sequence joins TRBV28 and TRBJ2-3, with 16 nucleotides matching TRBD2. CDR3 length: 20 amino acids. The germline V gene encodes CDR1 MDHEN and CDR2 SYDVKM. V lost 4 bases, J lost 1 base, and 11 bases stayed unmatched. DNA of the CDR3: TGTGCCAGCAGTTCCTTGCCGGGACTAGCGGGAGGGCCCCGCACAGATACGCAGTATTTT. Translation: CASSSLPGLAGGPRTDTQYF.

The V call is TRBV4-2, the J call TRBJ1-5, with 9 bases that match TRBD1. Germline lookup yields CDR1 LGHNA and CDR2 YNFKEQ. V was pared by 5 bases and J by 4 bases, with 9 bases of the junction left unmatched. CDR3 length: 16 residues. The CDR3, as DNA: TGTGCCAGCAGCTTGAGCACAGGGGGCAGAAATCAGCCCCAGCATTTT. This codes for CASSLSTGGRNQPQHF.

In DNA, the CDR3 is TGTGCCAGCTCACCGAGACTAGCGGGAGGGAAAGAGACCCAGTACTTC. Translated, it gives CASSPRLAGGKETQYF. This rearrangement joins TRBV18 to TRBJ2-5; 14 nucleotides agree with TRBD2. This CDR3 has 16 residues. CDR1 is KGHSH, CDR2 LQKENI, per germline. V was clipped by 3 bases and J by 3 bases; unmatched bases: 3. Looking up the rest from reference TRBV18 and TRBJ2-5 gives the full variable domain: NAGVMQNPRHLVRRRGQEARLRCSPMKGHSHVYWYRQLPEEGLKFMVYLQKENIIDESGMPKERFSAEFPKEGPSILRIQQVVRGDSAAYFCASSPRLAGGKETQYFGPGTRLLVL.

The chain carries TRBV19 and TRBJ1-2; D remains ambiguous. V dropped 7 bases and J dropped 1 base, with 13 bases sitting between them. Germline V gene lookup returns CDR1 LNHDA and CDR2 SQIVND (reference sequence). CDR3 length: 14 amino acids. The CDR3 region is CASTVGGINYGYTF. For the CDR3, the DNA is TGTGCCAGTACCGTCGGAGGGATTAACTATGGCTACACCTTC. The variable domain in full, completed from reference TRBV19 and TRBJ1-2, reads DGGITQSPKYLFRKEGQNVTLSCEQNLNHDAMYWYRQDPGQGLRLIYYSQIVNDFQKGDIAEGYSVSREKKESFPLTVTSAQKNPTAFYLCASTVGGINYGYTFGSGTRLTVV.

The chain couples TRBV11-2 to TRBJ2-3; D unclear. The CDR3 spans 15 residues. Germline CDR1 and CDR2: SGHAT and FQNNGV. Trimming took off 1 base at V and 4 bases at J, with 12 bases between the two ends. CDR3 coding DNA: TGTGCCAGCAGCTTAGCAGGCAGGTCCCCAGATACGCAGTATTTT. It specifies CASSLAGRSPDTQYF.

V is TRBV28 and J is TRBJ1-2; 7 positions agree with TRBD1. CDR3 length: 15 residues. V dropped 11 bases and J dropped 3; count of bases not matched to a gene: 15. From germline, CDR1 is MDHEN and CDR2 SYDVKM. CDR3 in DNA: TGTGCCGCGGAGGCAGGGGGGGCCGGGGACTATGGCTACACCTTC. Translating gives CAAEAGGAGDYGYTF.

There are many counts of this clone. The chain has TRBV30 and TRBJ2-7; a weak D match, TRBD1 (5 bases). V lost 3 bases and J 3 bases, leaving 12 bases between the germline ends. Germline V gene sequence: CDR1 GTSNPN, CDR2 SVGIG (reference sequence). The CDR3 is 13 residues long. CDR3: CAWRAGHLYEQYF. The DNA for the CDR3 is TGTGCCTGGAGGGCAGGACACCTCTACGAGCAGTACTTC.

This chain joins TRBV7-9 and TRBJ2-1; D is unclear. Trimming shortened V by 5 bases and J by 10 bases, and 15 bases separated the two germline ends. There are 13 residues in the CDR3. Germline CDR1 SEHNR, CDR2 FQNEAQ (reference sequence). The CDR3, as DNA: TGTGCCAGCAGCCCCGAGGCTCTTGGGGAGCAGTTCTTC. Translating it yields CASSPEALGEQFF.

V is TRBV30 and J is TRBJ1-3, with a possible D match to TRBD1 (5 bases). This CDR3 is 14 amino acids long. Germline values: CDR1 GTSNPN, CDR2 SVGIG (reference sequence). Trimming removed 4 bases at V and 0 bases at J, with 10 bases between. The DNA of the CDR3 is TGTGCCTGGAACCGACAGACCTCTGGAAACACCATATATTTT. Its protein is CAWNRQTSGNTIYF.

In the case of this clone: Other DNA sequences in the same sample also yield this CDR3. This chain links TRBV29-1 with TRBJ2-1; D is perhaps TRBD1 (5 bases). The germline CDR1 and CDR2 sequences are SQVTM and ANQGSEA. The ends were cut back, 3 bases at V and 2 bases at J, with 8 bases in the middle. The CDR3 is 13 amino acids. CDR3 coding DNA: TGCAGCGTTGAGCAGGGCACCTACAATGAGCAGTTCTTC. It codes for CSVEQGTYNEQFF.

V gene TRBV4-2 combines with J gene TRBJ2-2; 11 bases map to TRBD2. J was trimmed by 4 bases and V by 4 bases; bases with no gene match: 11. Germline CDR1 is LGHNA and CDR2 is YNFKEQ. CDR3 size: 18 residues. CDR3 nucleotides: TGTGCCAGCAGCCGAGAAGTCCCTAGCGGGAGGTTCACCGGGGAGCTGTTTTTT. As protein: CASSREVPSGRFTGELFF.

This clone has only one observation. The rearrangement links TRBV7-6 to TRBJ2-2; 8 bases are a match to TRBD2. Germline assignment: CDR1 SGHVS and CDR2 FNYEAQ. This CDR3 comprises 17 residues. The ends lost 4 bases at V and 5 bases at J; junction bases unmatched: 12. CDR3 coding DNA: TGTGCCAGCAGCTCCTCGGTCGGGAGGGCCGGAACCGGGGAGCTGTTTTTT. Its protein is CASSSSVGRAGTGELFF. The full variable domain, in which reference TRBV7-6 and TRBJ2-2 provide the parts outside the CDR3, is GAGVSQSPRYKVTKRGQDVALRCDPISGHVSLYWYRQALGQGPEFLTYFNYEAQQDKSGLPNDRFSAERPEGSISTLTIQRTEQRDSAMYRCASSSSVGRAGTGELFFGEGSRLTVL.

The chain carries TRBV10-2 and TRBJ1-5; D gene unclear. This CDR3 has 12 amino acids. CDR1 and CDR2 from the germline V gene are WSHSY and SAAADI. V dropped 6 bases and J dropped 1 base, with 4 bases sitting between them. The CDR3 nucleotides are TGCGCCAGCAGAGAAAGCAATCAGCCCCAGCATTTT. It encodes CASRESNQPQHF.

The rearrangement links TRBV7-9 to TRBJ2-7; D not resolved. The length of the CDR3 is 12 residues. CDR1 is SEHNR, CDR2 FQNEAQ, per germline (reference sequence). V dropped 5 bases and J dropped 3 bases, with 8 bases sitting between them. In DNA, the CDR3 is TGTGCCAGCAGCCCGTCGAACTACGAGCAGTACTTC. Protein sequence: CASSPSNYEQYF. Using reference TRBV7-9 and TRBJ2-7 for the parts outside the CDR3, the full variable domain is DTGVSQNPRHKITKRGQNVTFRCDPISEHNRLYWYRQTLGQGPEFLTYFQNEAQLEKSRLLSDRFSAERPKGSFSTLEIQRTEQGDSAMYLCASSPSNYEQYFGPGTRLTVT.

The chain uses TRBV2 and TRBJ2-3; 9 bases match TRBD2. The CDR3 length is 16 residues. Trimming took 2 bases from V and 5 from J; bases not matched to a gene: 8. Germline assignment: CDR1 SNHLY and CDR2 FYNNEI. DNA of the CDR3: TGTGCCAGCAGTGAAAGGACTAGCGTTCTGGGAGATACGCAGTATTTT. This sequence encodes CASSERTSVLGDTQYF.